This TCR beta chain was recovered during a study of CD8+CD57+ T cells in acquired aplastic anemia. Study as a whole: Average DNA yield from sorted CD4+ and CD8+ cells was roughly 3 ug.

Study results and caveats: In CD8+ cells, Simpson's diversity showed no significant difference between patients and controls. Patients shared some 29 CD8+ CDR3 sequences with controls.

Only patients with CD8+CD57+ cell expansion on flow cytometry were chosen for sequencing. All patients were therapy-naive when blood was sampled. Comments on this clonotype: Its matching antigen is unknown. Sequence at one end of the junction differs from germline and may be a read error.

Germline V lookup: CDR1 MRHNA, CDR2 SNTAGT. The CDR3 extends over 14 amino acids. TCR beta VDJ and CDR3 profiling used genomic DNA as template. TCRdb used MiXCR to reprocess the reads, holding one entry per CDR3 protein. The table includes 250,000 or so distinct CDR3 sequences, approximately 50% detected once. Sequences were obtained from sorted CD4+, CD8+, or CD8+CD57+ T cells (not recorded which) from PBMCs. The TCR comes from a human donor with aplastic anemia. The chain combines TRBV6-4 with TRBJ2-2; the D gene is possibly TRBD2 (5 bases). CDR3 sequence: CAISDLGYTGELYF. CDR3 coding DNA: TGTGCCATCAGTGACCTGGGTTACACCGGGGAGCTGTATTTT.